Listed here are 4 T cell receptor beta chains from one sample, sequenced in a study of shared clonotypes between healthy human individuals. Profiling relied on immunoSEQ multiplex PCR, and the TCRdb table lists in-frame clones only, not all of them. The sample lists over a million clones; roughly 95% were seen once. What was sequenced was naive CD4+ T cells sorted from blood. Stated subset: CD45RA+ positively selected. These TCRs come from a man aged 30 to 45 in good health.

The chain recombines TRBV9 with TRBJ2-7, with TRBD1 matching 8 bases. Trimming cost V 2 bases and J 3 bases; bases outside gene matches: 7. The CDR3 totals 15 residues. CDR1 is SGDLS and CDR2 is YYNGEE in the germline V gene. CDR3 in amino acids: CASSVGQGTVYEQYF. As DNA, the CDR3 is TGTGCCAGCAGCGTCGGACAGGGAACCGTCTACGAGCAGTACTTC.

DNA for the CDR3: TGTGCCAGCAGCTTAGAAGGGGTACCGGGAAACACCATATATTTT. This encodes CASSLEGVPGNTIYF. The V call is TRBV7-2, the J call TRBJ1-3; tentatively, D is TRBD1 (5 bases). V was trimmed by 1 base and J by 4 bases, leaving 11 bases between them. This CDR3 is built from 15 residues. Germline CDR1 reads SGHTA; CDR2 reads FQGNSA.

The V call is TRBV19, the J call TRBJ2-2; D unresolved. The ends were cut back, 5 bases at V and 1 base at J, with 11 bases in the middle. The germline CDR1 and CDR2 sequences are LNHDA and SQIVND (reference sequence). CDR3 length: 15 amino acids. CDR3 DNA: TGTGCCAGTAGTCTGACTCTAGTGAACACCGGGGAGCTGTTTTTT. Translation: CASSLTLVNTGELFF.

This rearrangement joins TRBV29-1 to TRBJ2-1; D is perhaps TRBD1 (5 bases). The CDR3 spans 11 residues. Germline loops: CDR1 SQVTM, CDR2 ANQGSEA. V was trimmed by 2 bases and J by 10 bases, leaving 9 bases between them. The CDR3 nucleotides are TGCAGCGTTGAACTACGGACAGAGCAGTTCTTC. Translation gives CSVELRTEQFF.